A single T cell receptor beta chain is shown here with its context. This clonotype was seen at least ten times. It has no known antigen specificity. The sample holds no much larger clone one base away, and base qualities are not on file. The data belong to a study of CXCR3 chemokines and chemotherapy response in bladder cancer (dated by TCRdb to between 2021 and 2024). In the study overall: The study set out to examine whether the activity of the CXCR3 chemokine system within tumors predicted response to chemotherapy in human bladder cancer.

The germline V gene (reference sequence) sets CDR1 to DFQATT and CDR2 to SNEGSKA. The junction shows trimming of 5 bases on V and 1 base on J, and the gene matches do not reach 8 bases of it. The CDR3 goes from the cysteine to the phenylalanine over 16 residues. Only the CDR3 DNA is retained, 48 bases long and in frame from the first base. The protocol used for the library was PCR. The sequencer was an Illumina HiSeq 2500. The public reads were run again by TCRdb, first through fastp at Q25 and then through MiXCR, and only productive beta chains were kept. Merged by CDR3 protein, the rows form single entries marked with the most common genes and DNA. The sample table shows fewer than 3,500 distinct CDR3 sequences, and about 25% are seen once. The ten top clones hold approximately 13% of the sample.

The chain links TRBV20-1 with TRBJ1-6; TRBD1 agrees with 7 junctional bases. Sampling was performed from a patient whose treatment included neoadjuvant chemotherapy. The source is a human donor with bladder cancer that did not respond to neoadjuvant chemotherapy. The CDR3 reads as follows: CSAAQTGFSYNSPLHF. The nucleotide sequence reads TGCAGTGCTGCGCAGACAGGGTTTTCCTATAATTCACCCCTCCACTTT.